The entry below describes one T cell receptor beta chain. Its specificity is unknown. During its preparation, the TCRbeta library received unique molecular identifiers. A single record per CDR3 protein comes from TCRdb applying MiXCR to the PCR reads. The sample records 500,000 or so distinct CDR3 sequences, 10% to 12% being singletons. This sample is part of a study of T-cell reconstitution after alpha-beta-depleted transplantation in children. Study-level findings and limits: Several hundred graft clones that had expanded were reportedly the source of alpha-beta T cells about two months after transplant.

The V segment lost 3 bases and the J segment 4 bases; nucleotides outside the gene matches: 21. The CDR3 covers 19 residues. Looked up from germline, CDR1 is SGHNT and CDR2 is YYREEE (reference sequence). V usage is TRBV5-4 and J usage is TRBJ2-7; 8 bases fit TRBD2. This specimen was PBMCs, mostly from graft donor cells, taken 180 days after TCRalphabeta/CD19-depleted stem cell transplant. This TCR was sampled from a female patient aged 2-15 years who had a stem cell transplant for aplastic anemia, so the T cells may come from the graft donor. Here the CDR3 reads CASSSEGGLVGGPPYEQYF. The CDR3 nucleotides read TGTGCCAGCAGCTCAGAGGGGGGACTAGTGGGAGGGCCTCCTTACGAGCAGTACTTC.